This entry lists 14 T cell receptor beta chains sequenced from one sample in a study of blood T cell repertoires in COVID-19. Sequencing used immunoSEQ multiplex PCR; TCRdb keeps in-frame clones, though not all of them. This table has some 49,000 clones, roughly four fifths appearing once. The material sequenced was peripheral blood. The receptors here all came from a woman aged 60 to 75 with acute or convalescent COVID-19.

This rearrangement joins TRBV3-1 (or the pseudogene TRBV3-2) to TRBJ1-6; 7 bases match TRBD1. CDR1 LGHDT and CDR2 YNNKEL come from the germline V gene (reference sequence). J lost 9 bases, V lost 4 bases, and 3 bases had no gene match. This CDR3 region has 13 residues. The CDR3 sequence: CASSLGQASPLHF. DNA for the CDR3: TGTGCCAGCAGCCTTGGACAGGCTTCACCCCTCCACTTT.

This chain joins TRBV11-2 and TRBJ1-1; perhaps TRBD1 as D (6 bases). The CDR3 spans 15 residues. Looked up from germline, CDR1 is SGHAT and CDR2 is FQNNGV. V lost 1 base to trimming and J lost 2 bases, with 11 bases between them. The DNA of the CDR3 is TGTGCCAGCAGCTTAGTCAGGGGCCGTAACACTGAAGCTTTCTTT. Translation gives CASSLVRGRNTEAFF.

The CDR3 loop is CASSFGSGNVYNEQFF. The CDR3 nucleotides read TGCGCCAGCAGCTTTGGCTCGGGGAATGTCTACAATGAGCAGTTCTTC. V usage is TRBV5-1 and J usage is TRBJ2-1; weak D call: TRBD2 (5 bases). Germline CDR1 and CDR2: SGHRS and YFSETQ. The CDR3 length is 16 residues. V was clipped by 2 bases and J by 3 bases, with 15 bases between them.

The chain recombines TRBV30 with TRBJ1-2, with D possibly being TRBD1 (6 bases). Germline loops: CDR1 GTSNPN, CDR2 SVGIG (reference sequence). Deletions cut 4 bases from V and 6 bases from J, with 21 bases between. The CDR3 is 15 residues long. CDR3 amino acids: CAWTRGGAIYNGYTF. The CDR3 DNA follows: TGTGCCTGGACCCGGGGGGGGGCAATTTATAATGGCTACACCTTC.

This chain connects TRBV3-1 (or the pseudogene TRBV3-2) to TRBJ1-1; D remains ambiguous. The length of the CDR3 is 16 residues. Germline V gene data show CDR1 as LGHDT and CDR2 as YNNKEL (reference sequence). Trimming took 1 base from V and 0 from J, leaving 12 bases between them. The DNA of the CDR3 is TGTGCCAGCAGCCAAGCTTTACCCGCGTTGAACACTGAAGCTTTCTTT. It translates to CASSQALPALNTEAFF.

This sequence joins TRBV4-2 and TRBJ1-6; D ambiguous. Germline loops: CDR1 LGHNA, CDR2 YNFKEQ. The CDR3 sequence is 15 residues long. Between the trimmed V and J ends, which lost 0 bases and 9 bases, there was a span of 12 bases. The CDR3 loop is CASSQDYRTGSPLHF. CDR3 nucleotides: TGTGCCAGCAGCCAAGATTACAGAACCGGTTCACCCCTCCACTTT.

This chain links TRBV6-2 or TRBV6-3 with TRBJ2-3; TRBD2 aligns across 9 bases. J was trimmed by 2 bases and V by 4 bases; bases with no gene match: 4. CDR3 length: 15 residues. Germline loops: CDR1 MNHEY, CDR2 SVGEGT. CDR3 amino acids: CASSWSGRNTDTQYF. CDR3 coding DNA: TGTGCCAGCAGTTGGAGCGGGAGGAACACAGATACGCAGTATTTT.

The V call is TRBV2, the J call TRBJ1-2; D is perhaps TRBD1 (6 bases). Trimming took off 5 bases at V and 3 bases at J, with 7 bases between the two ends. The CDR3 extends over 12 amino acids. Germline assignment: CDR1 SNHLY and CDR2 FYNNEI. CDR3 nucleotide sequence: TGTGCCAGCAGTCCAGGGGACTATGGCTACACCTTC. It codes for CASSPGDYGYTF.

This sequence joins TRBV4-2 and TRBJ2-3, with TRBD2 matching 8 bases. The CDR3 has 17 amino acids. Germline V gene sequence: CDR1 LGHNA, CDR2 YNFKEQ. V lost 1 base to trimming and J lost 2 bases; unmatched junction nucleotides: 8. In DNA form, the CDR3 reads TGTGCCAGCAGCCAAGTCTTGGTGACTAGCGACACAGATACGCAGTATTTT. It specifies CASSQVLVTSDTDTQYF.

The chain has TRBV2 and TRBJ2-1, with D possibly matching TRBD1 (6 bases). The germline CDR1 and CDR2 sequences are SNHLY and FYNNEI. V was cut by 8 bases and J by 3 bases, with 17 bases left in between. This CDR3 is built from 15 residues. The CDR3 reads CASSRQGQGYNEQFF. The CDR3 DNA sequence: TGTGCCAGCTCGCGCCAGGGACAAGGCTACAATGAGCAGTTCTTC. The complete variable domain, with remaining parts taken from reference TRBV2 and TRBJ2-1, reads EPEVTQTPSHQVTQMGQEVILRCVPISNHLYFYWYRQILGQKVEFLVSFYNNEISEKSEIFDDQFSVERPDGSNFTLKIRSTKLEDSAMYFCASSRQGQGYNEQFFGPGTRLTVL.

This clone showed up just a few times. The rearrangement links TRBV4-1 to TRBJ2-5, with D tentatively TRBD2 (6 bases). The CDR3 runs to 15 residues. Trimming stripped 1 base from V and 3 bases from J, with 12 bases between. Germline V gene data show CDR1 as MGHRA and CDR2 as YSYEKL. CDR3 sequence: CASSQVSGLEETQYF. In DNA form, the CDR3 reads TGCGCCAGCAGCCAAGTGTCGGGACTGGAAGAGACCCAGTACTTC.

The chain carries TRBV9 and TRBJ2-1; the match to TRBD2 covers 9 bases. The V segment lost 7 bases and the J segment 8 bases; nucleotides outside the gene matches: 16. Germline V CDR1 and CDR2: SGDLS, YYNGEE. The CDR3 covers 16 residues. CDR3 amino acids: CASGKRVAGGGDEQFF. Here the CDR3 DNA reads TGTGCCAGCGGTAAACGGGTCGCGGGAGGGGGTGATGAGCAGTTCTTC.

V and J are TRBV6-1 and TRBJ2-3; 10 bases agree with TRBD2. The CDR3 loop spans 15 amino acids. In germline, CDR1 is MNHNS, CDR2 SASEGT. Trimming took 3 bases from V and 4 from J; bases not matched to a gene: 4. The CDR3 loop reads CASSDLSGGADTQYF. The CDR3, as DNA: TGTGCCAGCAGTGATTTAAGCGGGGGGGCAGATACGCAGTATTTT.

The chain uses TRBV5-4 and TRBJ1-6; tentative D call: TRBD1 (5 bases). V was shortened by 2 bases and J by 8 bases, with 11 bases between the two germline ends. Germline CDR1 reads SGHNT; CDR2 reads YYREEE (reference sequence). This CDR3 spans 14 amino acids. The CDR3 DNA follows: TGTGCCAGCAGCTTATACAGGCCCCATTCACCCCTCCACTTT. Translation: CASSLYRPHSPLHF.